This T cell receptor (beta chain) emerged from a study of blood T cell repertoires in COVID-19. CDR1 is SGHRS, CDR2 YFSETQ, per germline. J lost 6 bases, V lost 1 base, and 2 bases had no gene match. The CDR3 has 14 amino acids. In the original workflow: Researchers report that nucleated cell counts were estimated from reference gene primer amplification. Produced via immunoSEQ multiplex PCR; TCRdb's table is partial and in-frame only. V, J and clone size were drawn from that table, and D and trimming were deduced from the DNA. The sample carries some 60,000 clones, roughly 85% recorded once. Sequenced material: peripheral blood. The receptor was derived from a human donor in a cohort sampled during active COVID-19. The chain is built from TRBV5-1 and TRBJ2-2; 8 bases are a match to TRBD1. The CDR3 DNA reads TGCGCCAGCAGCTTGTGGGGACAGGCCGGGGAGCTGTTTTTT. Amino acids: CASSLWGQAGELFF.